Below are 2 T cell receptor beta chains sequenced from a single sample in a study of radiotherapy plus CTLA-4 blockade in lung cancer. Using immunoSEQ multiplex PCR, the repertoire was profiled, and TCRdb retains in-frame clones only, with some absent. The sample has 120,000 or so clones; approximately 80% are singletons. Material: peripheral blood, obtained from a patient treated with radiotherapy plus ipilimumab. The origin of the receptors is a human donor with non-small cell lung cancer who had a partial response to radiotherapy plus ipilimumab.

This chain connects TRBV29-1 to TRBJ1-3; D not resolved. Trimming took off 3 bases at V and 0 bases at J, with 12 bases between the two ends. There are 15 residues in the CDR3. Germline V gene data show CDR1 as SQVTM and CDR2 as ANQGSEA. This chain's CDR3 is CSVDSVADSGNTIYF. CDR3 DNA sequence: TGCAGCGTTGATTCCGTCGCAGACTCTGGAAACACCATATATTTT.

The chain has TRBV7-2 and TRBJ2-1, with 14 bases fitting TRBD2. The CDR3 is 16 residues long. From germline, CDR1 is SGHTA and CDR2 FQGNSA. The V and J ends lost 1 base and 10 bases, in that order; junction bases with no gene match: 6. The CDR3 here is CASSLGGTSGSGEQFF. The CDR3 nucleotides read TGTGCCAGCAGCTTAGGAGGGACTAGCGGGAGTGGAGAGCAGTTCTTC.